The 22 T cell receptor beta chains reported below all come from one sample, sequenced in a study. TCRdb redid the calling of the RT-PCR reads with MiXCR, one entry per CDR3 protein. The sample contains around 700,000 distinct CDR3 sequences, approximately 15% of which appear only once. The sample was memory CD4+ T cells from blood. Every receptor here comes from a female donor in good health, serving as a healthy control.

The chain combines TRBV9 with TRBJ1-4; 8 bases agree with TRBD1. The CDR3 loop spans 15 amino acids. V lost 2 bases to trimming and J lost 7 bases; unmatched junction nucleotides: 7. Germline assignment: CDR1 SGDLS and CDR2 YYNGEE. Here the CDR3 DNA reads TGTGCCAGCAGCGTTCGACAGGGGATAGGTGAAAAACTGTTTTTT. This gives the protein CASSVRQGIGEKLFF.

This chain uses TRBV6-2 or TRBV6-3 with TRBJ2-2, with D perhaps TRBD1 (6 bases). The V gene lost 4 bases and the J gene lost 2 bases, with 17 bases spanning the gap. The V gene's germline CDR1 is MNHEY and CDR2 SVGEGT. CDR3 size: 17 residues. The CDR3 DNA is TGTGCCAGCAGTTCGCATACTTCCGGGACAAACACCGGGGAGCTGTTTTTT. Translated: CASSSHTSGTNTGELFF.

This clonotype was recorded at least ten times. The CDR3 nucleotides are TGCAGTGCTAACCCCTACGTCGAGCAGTACTTC. Translating gives CSANPYVEQYF. The chain combines TRBV20-1 with TRBJ2-7; D uncertain. V was cut by 4 bases and J by 6 bases, with 10 bases left in between. Germline loops: CDR1 DFQATT, CDR2 SNEGSKA (reference sequence). This CDR3 comprises 11 residues.

The chain links TRBV5-1 to TRBJ2-2; 7 positions agree with TRBD2. There are 16 residues in the CDR3. The V gene's germline CDR1 is SGHRS and CDR2 YFSETQ. J gave up 2 bases and V 7 bases, and 11 bases lay outside the gene matches. CDR3 sequence: CASQGEGKINTGELFF. CDR3 nucleotides: TGCGCCAGCCAAGGGGAGGGGAAAATCAACACCGGGGAGCTGTTTTTT.

The sample holds many counts of this clonotype. At one of its ends the junction is not consistent with the germline gene, which may arise from a read error. V usage is TRBV5-1 and J usage is TRBJ1-1; D is ambiguous. The CDR3 totals 14 residues. Germline CDR1 SGHRS, CDR2 YFSETQ. The CDR3 DNA sequence: TGTGCCAGCAGTTTAGGGTTGGGGAACACTGAAGCTTTCTTT. Translated, it gives CASSLGLGNTEAFF.

The sample holds a few counts of this clonotype. V gene TRBV18 combines with J gene TRBJ2-1; no reliable D call. From germline, CDR1 is KGHSH and CDR2 LQKENI. With 0 bases removed from V and 5 bases from J, the gap between germline ends came to 11 bases. This CDR3 has 15 residues. The CDR3 sequence is CASSPPGRVNNEQFF. In DNA, the CDR3 is TGTGCCAGCTCACCACCGGGAAGGGTCAACAATGAGCAGTTCTTC.

The chain links TRBV7-2 to TRBJ2-5, with D perhaps matching TRBD1 (5 bases). The CDR3 contains 14 residues. Per germline, CDR1 SGHTA and CDR2 FQGNSA. The V end was cut by 5 bases, the J end by 0 bases, with 10 bases between. Written as DNA, the CDR3 is TGTGCCAGCAGCGGTCGACAGTACCAAGAGACCCAGTACTTC. It translates to CASSGRQYQETQYF.

The CDR3 loop reads CASSYSIYEQYF. CDR3 sequence (DNA): TGTGCCAGCAGTTACTCCATTTACGAGCAGTACTTC. The chain has TRBV6-2 or TRBV6-3 and TRBJ2-7; D uncertain. Germline CDR1 and CDR2: MNHEY and SVGEGT. This CDR3 comprises 12 residues. Trimming took off 0 bases at V and 4 bases at J, with 4 bases between the two ends.

The rearrangement links TRBV27 to TRBJ1-4; D uncertain. CDR1 is MNHEY, CDR2 SMNVEV, per germline (reference sequence). The CDR3 is 16 amino acids. V lost 6 bases and J 8 bases, leaving 22 bases between the germline ends. CDR3 DNA sequence: TGTGCCAGCAGCCGAGTATCGGCGGGTGGAGGGGAAAAACTGTTTTTT. It is translated as CASSRVSAGGGEKLFF.

The chain has TRBV5-1 and TRBJ2-7, with D tentatively TRBD1 or TRBD2 (5 bases each). The CDR3 has 14 residues. Germline V CDR1 and CDR2: SGHRS, YFSETQ. V lost 4 bases to trimming and J lost 3 bases, with 14 bases between them. CDR3 region: CASSVVGRNYEQYF. The DNA of the CDR3 is TGCGCCAGCAGCGTGGTGGGACGGAACTACGAGCAGTACTTC. The whole variable domain, remainder taken from reference TRBV5-1 and TRBJ2-7, is KAGVTQTPRYLIKTRGQQVTLSCSPISGHRSVSWYQQTPGQGLQFLFEYFSETQRNKGNFPGRFSGRQFSNSRSEMNVSTLELGDSALYLCASSVVGRNYEQYFGPGTRLTVT.

CDR3 sequence (DNA): TGTGCCAGCAATCCTTCACGATGGATGGTACTGATTGAAGCTTTCTTT. It translates to CASNPSRWMVLIEAFF. The chain links TRBV11-2 to TRBJ1-1; D uncertain. CDR3 length equals 16 residues. Trimming took off 7 bases at V and 7 bases at J, with 25 bases between the two ends. The germline CDR1 and CDR2 sequences are SGHAT and FQNNGV. The full variable domain, with the rest looked up from reference TRBV11-2 and TRBJ1-1, is EAGVAQSPRYKIIEKRQSVAFWCNPISGHATLYWYQQILGQGPKLLIQFQNNGVVDDSQLPKDRFSAERLKGVDSTLKIQPAKLEDSAVYLCASNPSRWMVLIEAFFGQGTRLTVV.

The sample holds many counts of this clonotype. This chain uses TRBV12-3 or TRBV12-4 with TRBJ1-4; the match to TRBD1 covers 7 bases. Trimming removed 3 bases from V and 6 bases from J; junction bases left unmatched: 4. The CDR3 is 14 residues long. CDR3 in amino acids: CASSFSGGDEKLFF. The CDR3 DNA reads as TGTGCCAGCAGTTTTTCAGGGGGTGATGAAAAACTGTTTTTT.

This clonotype was detected only a few times. The rearrangement joins TRBV20-1 to TRBJ1-4; D gene uncertain. The CDR3 runs 13 residues. Trimming left V 3 bases short and J 3 bases short, with 8 bases between. Germline V gives CDR1 DFQATT, CDR2 SNEGSKA (reference sequence). This CDR3 reads CSASEVSNEKLFF. The CDR3 nucleotides read TGCAGTGCTAGTGAGGTTTCTAATGAAAAACTGTTTTTT.

This clonotype was detected only a few times. V is TRBV5-1 and J is TRBJ2-2; D gene ambiguous. Trimming stripped 6 bases from V and 3 bases from J, with 15 bases between. CDR3 length: 15 amino acids. Per the germline V gene, CDR1 is SGHRS and CDR2 is YFSETQ. The CDR3 is CASMIGQADTGELFF. The DNA for the CDR3 is TGCGCCAGCATGATTGGGCAGGCAGACACCGGGGAGCTGTTTTTT.

This clonotype was found many times. The rearrangement uses TRBV10-3 and TRBJ2-2; 7 bases align to TRBD1. Germline CDR1 reads ENHRY; CDR2 reads SYGVKD. The CDR3 is 17 residues long. Germline trimming cut 0 bases from V and 2 bases from J; bases unmatched to any gene: 6. CDR3 loop: CAISESRQGLNTGELFF. CDR3 nucleotides: TGTGCCATCAGTGAGTCCAGACAGGGCCTTAACACCGGGGAGCTGTTTTTT.

This clonotype came up a few times. A clone one base away is much larger, so this may be a read error. The chain joins TRBV12-3 or TRBV12-4 to TRBJ2-3, with TRBD2 matching 8 bases. This CDR3 contains 14 residues. Trimming removed 6 bases from V and 1 base from J; junction bases left unmatched: 3. CDR3: CASRFSGGTDTQYF. CDR3 nucleotides: TGTGCCAGCAGGTTTAGCGGGGGCACAGATACGCAGTATTTT.

This sequence joins TRBV6-2 or TRBV6-3 and TRBJ1-1; 7 bases align to TRBD1. Trimming at V came to 2 bases and at J to 6 bases, leaving 9 bases not matched to a gene. CDR1 is MNHEY, CDR2 SVGEGT, per germline. This CDR3 comprises 15 residues. The CDR3 protein is CASSYPQGQSAEAFF. For the CDR3, the DNA is TGTGCCAGCAGTTACCCACAGGGGCAATCGGCTGAAGCTTTCTTT.

The chain is built from TRBV10-3 and TRBJ1-2; D gene ambiguous. V was pared by 4 bases and J by 7 bases, with 13 bases between. The CDR3 loop spans 13 amino acids. Germline values: CDR1 ENHRY, CDR2 SYGVKD. In DNA, the CDR3 is TGTGCCATCAGTGGTCAGAATCTCGGTGGCTACACCTTC. Amino acid sequence: CAISGQNLGGYTF.

This clonotype was detected only once. As DNA, the CDR3 is TGTGCCAGTAGTAGTCAACTAGCGGGAGTGCGGGAGCAGTACTTC. As protein: CASSSQLAGVREQYF. The chain combines TRBV6-5 with TRBJ2-7, with 11 bases that match TRBD2. Trimming cost V 9 bases and J 7 bases; bases outside gene matches: 14. There are 15 residues in the CDR3. Germline assignment: CDR1 MNHEY and CDR2 SVGAGI.

This clonotype was detected a few times. This chain joins TRBV2 and TRBJ1-2; 11 bases fit TRBD1. Germline CDR1 SNHLY, CDR2 FYNNEI. The CDR3 is 15 residues long. The trim removed 7 bases at V and 6 bases at J, leaving 10 bases unmatched. CDR3: CASNLKGQGAHGYTF. The CDR3 bases are TGTGCCAGCAACTTAAAAGGACAGGGGGCTCATGGCTACACCTTC.

This clonotype has a count of ten or more. The V gene is TRBV6-2 or TRBV6-3, the J gene TRBJ2-2, with D unresolved. The CDR3 has 12 residues. Germline loops: CDR1 MNHEY, CDR2 SVGEGT. Deletions cut 2 bases from V and 11 bases from J, with 9 bases between. The CDR3 sequence: CASSYGYRELFF. The DNA for the CDR3 is TGTGCCAGCAGTTACGGGTACAGAGAGCTGTTTTTT.

A few counts support this clonotype. V usage is TRBV6-6 and J usage is TRBJ1-4; 9 bases map to TRBD1. CDR1 is MNHNY and CDR2 is SVGAGI in the germline V gene (reference sequence). There are 14 residues in the CDR3. The trim removed 6 bases at V and 8 bases at J, leaving 7 bases unmatched. This chain's CDR3 is CASSAGTGYEKLFF. The DNA for the CDR3 is TGTGCCAGCAGCGCCGGGACAGGGTACGAAAAACTGTTTTTT.